The clone carrying this T cell receptor (beta chain) was counted at least ten times. As yet, its antigen is unknown. This sample stems from a study of CD8 T cells in ankylosing spondylitis. Broader study findings: Disease-linked clones proved CD8+ and comparatively uncommon in peripheral blood. Previous work reported some of these motif variants in the synovial fluid and blood of reactive arthritis.

V lost 6 bases, J lost 5 bases, and 10 bases lay in between. The CDR3 consists of 12 residues. Germline values: CDR1 SGHAT, CDR2 FQNNGV. TCRdb passed the 5' RACE reads through MiXCR, listing each CDR3 protein once. This table has around 150,000 distinct CDR3 sequences, approximately 10% appearing once. Sample: blood, either unsorted or a sorted T cell fraction (not recorded which). The receptor comes from a female donor with ankylosing spondylitis or in good health (not recorded which). V is TRBV11-2 and J is TRBJ2-5, with D hard to call. CDR3 sequence reads: CASSNLGETQYF. The CDR3 DNA sequence: TGTGCCAGCAGTAACCTCGGGGAGACCCAGTACTTC. Using reference TRBV11-2 and TRBJ2-5 for the parts outside the CDR3, the full variable domain is EAGVAQSPRYKIIEKRQSVAFWCNPISGHATLYWYQQILGQGPKLLIQFQNNGVVDDSQLPKDRFSAERLKGVDSTLKIQPAKLEDSAVYLCASSNLGETQYFGPGTRLLVL.